The TCR beta chain described here comes from a study of T cell responses to AZD1222 COVID-19 vaccine. Notes on the study in general: The donor group comprised mostly white British people and more females; the analysis possibly underestimated clonal diversity. Only five or six AZD1222 recipients were seropositive at baseline.

The V and J ends lost 4 bases and 3 bases respectively, with 18 bases between them. Germline lookup yields CDR1 SGHNT and CDR2 YYREEE (reference sequence). There are 16 residues in the CDR3. On this clone: What it binds is unknown.

TCRdb keeps only in-frame clones here, not all; method: immunoSEQ multiplex PCR. The table records 150,000 to 200,000 clones, roughly 94% of them present only once. The receptor comes from an adult who received the AZD1222 COVID-19 vaccine. Specimen: peripheral blood, collected 28 days after the second AZD1222 dose. This chain connects TRBV5-4 to TRBJ2-3; D is possibly TRBD2 (6 bases). The CDR3 protein is CASSRIREQGTDTQYF. CDR3 DNA: TGTGCCAGCAGCAGAATTCGGGAGCAGGGTACAGATACGCAGTATTTT.